This TCR beta chain was identified in a study of cytomegalovirus exposure and HLA in healthy donors. Comments on this clone: Its antigen is unknown.

This CDR3 has 14 residues. Germline values: CDR1 SGHRS, CDR2 YFSETQ. V was shortened by 2 bases and J by 4 bases, with 12 bases between the two germline ends. Profiling relied on immunoSEQ multiplex PCR, and the TCRdb table lists in-frame clones only, not all of them. Found here are 150,000 to 250,000 clones, 75% to 85% of them singletons; the top ten hold around 15%. Findings and limits, study-wide: Cytomegalovirus-associated TCR beta chains were listed, numbering more than 150. It was confirmed in vitro that three of the CMV-associated chains were specific for CMV antigens.

The specimen was PBMCs. The chain couples TRBV5-1 to TRBJ1-2, with no clear D. The clonotype comes from a woman between 25 and 40 years old in good health and CMV-seropositive. The CDR3 DNA reads TGCGCCAGCAGCTTTGAGGGTTCAGGCTATGGCTACACCTTC. Its translation: CASSFEGSGYGYTF. Looking up the rest from reference TRBV5-1 and TRBJ1-2 gives the full variable domain: KAGVTQTPRYLIKTRGQQVTLSCSPISGHRSVSWYQQTPGQGLQFLFEYFSETQRNKGNFPGRFSGRQFSNSRSEMNVSTLELGDSALYLCASSFEGSGYGYTFGSGTRLTVV.